These T cell receptor beta chains were read from a single sample in a study of CD4 T cells in relation to SARS-CoV-2 and coronaviruses. No antigen has been identified for these receptors. Sequencing was performed with immunoSEQ multiplex PCR; in TCRdb, only in-frame clones are kept and a portion is missing. The sample yields just under 20,000 clones, roughly four fifths seen once. Sequencing was performed on CD4+ T cells from PBMCs, cultured in vitro. All receptors derive from a human donor in good health. CDR3s include the opening cysteine and the closing phenylalanine or tryptophan. A D gene is named only where the DNA matches it firmly. Not every row has a clone size; where given, it reads once, few, many or a size class.

>TRBJ1-2|few|NA|TRBV5-5
CASSSFQNYGYTF
TGTGCCAGCAGCTCGTTTCAGAACTATGGCTACACCTTC
>TRBJ1-6|NA|TRBD1|TRBV2
CASSGTGLSYNSPLHF
TGTGCCAGCAGCGGGACAGGGCTGTCCTATAATTCACCCCTCCACTTT
>TRBJ2-1|NA|TRBD2|TRBV2
CASSVTSGGTNEQFF
TGTGCCAGCAGCGTGACTAGCGGGGGGACCAATGAGCAGTTCTTC
>TRBJ1-2|once|NA|TRBV5-8
CASSWDNRPNPYGYTF
TGTGCCAGCAGCTGGGACAACAGGCCGAATCCTTATGGCTACACCTTC
>TRBJ2-1|NA|TRBD2|TRBV6-2/TRBV6-3
CASSYSLSGTSGRGNEQFF
TGTGCCAGCAGTTATTCCCTGTCCGGGACTAGCGGGAGGGGCAATGAGCAGTTCTTC
>TRBJ2-5|NA|NA|TRBV27
CASSWSGQETQYF
TGTGCCAGCAGTTGGAGTGGGCAAGAGACCCAGTACTTC
>TRBJ2-1|NA|TRBD1|TRBV7-6
CASSSAYRGDNEQFF
TGTGCCAGCAGCTCCGCATACAGGGGGGACAATGAGCAGTTCTTC
>TRBJ1-5|NA|NA|TRBV9
CASSFSGAPNQPQHF
TGTGCCAGCAGCTTTAGCGGGGCCCCCAATCAGCCCCAGCATTTT
>TRBJ2-1|NA|NA|TRBV7-2
CASSLSIGSSYNEQFF
TGTGCCAGCAGCTTATCGATAGGTAGCTCCTACAATGAGCAGTTCTTC
>TRBJ2-7|once|NA|TRBV11-3
CASSFGPSSYEQYF
TGTGCCAGCAGCTTCGGTCCGAGCTCCTACGAGCAGTACTTC
>TRBJ2-1|NA|TRBD2|TRBV19
CASSNYRGAGGPDEQFF
TGTGCCAGTAGTAACTACCGGGGAGCGGGAGGGCCAGATGAGCAGTTCTTC
>TRBJ2-5|once|TRBD2|TRBV19
CASSIGRTSGAQTQYF
TGTGCCAGTAGTATAGGCCGGACTAGCGGGGCTCAAACCCAGTACTTC
>TRBJ1-1|NA|NA|TRBV15
CATSRGGARGNTEAFF
TGTGCCACCAGCAGAGGGGGGGCGCGGGGTAACACTGAAGCTTTCTTT
>TRBJ2-7|once|NA|TRBV6-1
CASSELGTFYEQYF
TGTGCCAGCAGTGAACTTGGGACCTTCTACGAGCAGTACTTC
>TRBJ2-1|NA|TRBD1|TRBV6-5
CASSSRDRGEQFF
TGTGCCAGCAGTTCCCGGGACAGGGGAGAGCAGTTCTTC
>TRBJ1-2|few|NA|TRBV7-9
CASSGMMNYGYTF
TGTGCCAGCAGCGGGATGATGAACTATGGCTACACCTTC
>TRBJ2-1|few|NA|TRBV9
CASSRQGEQFF
TGTGCCAGCAGCCGCCAGGGTGAGCAGTTCTTC
>TRBJ1-3|NA|TRBD1|TRBV18
CASSPAQGGTGNTIYF
TGTGCCAGCTCACCGGCCCAGGGGGGCACTGGAAACACCATATATTTT
>TRBJ2-7|once|NA|TRBV5-6
CASSLGHYEQYF
TGTGCCAGCAGCTTGGGACATTACGAGCAGTACTTC
>TRBJ1-1|NA|TRBD1|TRBV7-2
CASSSRTLTGTTEAFF
TGTGCCAGCAGCTCACGTACCTTGACAGGGACCACTGAAGCTTTCTTT
>TRBJ1-5|NA|NA|TRBV6-1
CASSEVLQGEPQHF
TGTGCCAGCAGTGAAGTTCTGCAGGGCGAGCCCCAGCATTTT
>TRBJ2-1|few|NA|TRBV19
CASSNPGRAHNEQFF
TGTGCCAGTAGTAACCCGGGCAGGGCCCACAATGAGCAGTTCTTC
>TRBJ2-2|NA|NA|TRBV4-2
CASSQVQGGELFF
TGTGCCAGCAGCCAAGTACAGGGCGGGGAGCTGTTTTTT
>TRBJ2-5|NA|TRBD1|TRBV2
CAETRGRYQETQYF
TGTGCCGAGACAAGGGGGCGTTACCAAGAGACCCAGTACTTC
>TRBJ2-5|NA|NA|TRBV6-5
CASSHGIQETQYF
TGTGCCAGCAGTCACGGGATACAAGAGACCCAGTACTTC
>TRBJ1-1|NA|TRBD1|TRBV9
CASSPHGTGTNTEAFF
TGTGCCAGCAGCCCCCACGGGACAGGAACCAACACTGAAGCTTTCTTT
>TRBJ1-1|NA|NA|TRBV11-2
CASSLVGPNTEAFF
TGTGCCAGCAGCTTAGTTGGGCCGAACACTGAAGCTTTCTTT
>TRBJ1-4|NA|NA|TRBV7-9
CASSPSTARVAEKLFF
TGTGCCAGCAGCCCTTCGACAGCGCGGGTGGCGGAAAAACTGTTTTTT
>TRBJ1-1|NA|NA|TRBV27
CASRSGGTGTEAFF
TGTGCCAGCAGGTCGGGAGGGACCGGCACTGAAGCTTTCTTT
>TRBJ2-7|once|TRBD2|TRBV11-2
CASSIAGVHEQYF
TGTGCCAGCAGCATAGCGGGAGTCCACGAGCAGTACTTC
>TRBJ2-1|NA|TRBD2|TRBV19
CASSMGTKGVAGGLNEQFF
TGTGCCAGTAGTATGGGGACAAAGGGTGTGGCGGGGGGACTCAATGAGCAGTTCTTC
>TRBJ2-3|NA|TRBD1|TRBV29-1
CSVGGGQGAADTQYF
TGCAGCGTGGGGGGGGGACAGGGGGCTGCAGATACGCAGTATTTT
>TRBJ1-6|NA|NA|TRBV20-1
CSASFRAGGYNSPLHF
TGCAGTGCCAGTTTTAGGGCAGGAGGTTATAATTCACCCCTCCACTTT
>TRBJ1-5|NA|NA|TRBV3-1/TRBV3-2
CASSQGRGNQPQHF
TGTGCCAGCAGCCAGGGGAGAGGCAATCAGCCCCAGCATTTT
>TRBJ1-1|NA|NA|TRBV6-2/TRBV6-3
CASSYEGLVSTEAFF
TGTGCCAGCAGTTACGAGGGTCTGGTGAGCACTGAAGCTTTCTTT
>TRBJ1-3|NA|NA|TRBV7-8
CASSLVGGDNSGNTIYF
TGTGCCAGCAGCTTAGTAGGTGGGGACAACTCTGGAAACACCATATATTTT
>TRBJ2-3|NA|TRBD2|TRBV7-8
CASSYGSGGTQYF
TGTGCCAGCAGCTATGGGTCGGGGGGTACGCAGTATTTT
>TRBJ2-1|few|NA|TRBV3-1/TRBV3-2
CASSLRNEQFF
TGTGCCAGCAGCCTGCGCAATGAGCAGTTCTTC
>TRBJ2-3|NA|NA|TRBV3-1/TRBV3-2
CASSQSTDTQYF
TGTGCCAGCAGCCAGAGCACAGATACGCAGTATTTT
>TRBJ2-7|NA|TRBD1|TRBV6-6
CASSPTQGAPGEQYF
TGTGCCAGCAGTCCAACCCAGGGGGCGCCGGGCGAGCAGTACTTC
>TRBJ2-7|NA|TRBD2|TRBV7-2
CASSPRQPSGSYEQYF
TGTGCCAGCAGCCCTCGGCAGCCTAGCGGGAGTTACGAGCAGTACTTC
>TRBJ1-4|NA|NA|TRBV6-2/TRBV6-3
CASSPGQGRVRQLFF
TGTGCCAGCAGCCCTGGTCAGGGTCGCGTCAGGCAACTGTTTTTT
>TRBJ1-5|NA|TRBD1|TRBV19
CANWDRGYSNQPQHF
TGTGCCAATTGGGACAGGGGGTATAGCAATCAGCCCCAGCATTTT
>TRBJ1-2|NA|TRBD1|TRBV30
CAWRTKGQGGSGYTF
TGTGCCTGGAGAACAAAGGGACAGGGAGGGAGTGGCTACACCTTC
>TRBJ1-2|few|NA|TRBV7-9
CASSLRGGGYTF
TGTGCCAGCAGCTTACGGGGAGGTGGCTACACCTTC
>TRBJ1-5|NA|TRBD1|TRBV5-1
CASSPEPLTGAVNQPQHF
TGCGCCAGCAGCCCAGAGCCTTTAACAGGGGCCGTTAATCAGCCCCAGCATTTT
>TRBJ2-7|few|NA|TRBV5-4
CASSFLSPETYEQYF
TGTGCCAGCAGCTTCCTCTCTCCGGAAACCTACGAGCAGTACTTC
>TRBJ2-1|NA|NA|TRBV19
CASSIGDREQFF
TGTGCCAGTAGTATCGGAGACAGGGAGCAGTTCTTC
>TRBJ2-1|NA|NA|TRBV10-2
CASSLDAARGQFF
TGCGCCAGCAGCCTCGACGCGGCCCGGGGGCAGTTCTTC
>TRBJ1-2|NA|TRBD1|TRBV4-3
CASSQDRTGGLVYGYTF
TGCGCCAGCAGCCAAGATAGGACAGGGGGCCTCGTTTATGGCTACACCTTC
>TRBJ2-3|NA|TRBD2|TRBV7-2
CASSPGVSGGRTDTQYF
TGTGCCAGCAGCCCGGGGGTTAGCGGGGGGCGCACAGATACGCAGTATTTT
>TRBJ2-2|once|NA|TRBV2
CASSATRNTGELFF
TGTGCCAGCAGCGCCACTAGGAACACCGGGGAGCTGTTTTTT
>TRBJ1-1|NA|NA|TRBV4-3
CASSQDNRENTEAFF
TGCGCCAGCAGCCAAGATAACAGAGAAAACACTGAAGCTTTCTTT
>TRBJ2-1|NA|TRBD1|TRBV10-3
CAIRPTGENYNEQFF
TGTGCCATCAGACCTACAGGGGAGAACTACAATGAGCAGTTCTTC
>TRBJ1-5|once|NA|TRBV19
CASSIDRQFNQPQHF
TGTGCCAGTAGTATAGATCGTCAATTCAATCAGCCCCAGCATTTT
>TRBJ2-6|NA|NA|TRBV7-2
CASGLNTGANVLTF
TGTGCCAGCGGCCTCAATACTGGGGCCAACGTCCTGACTTTC
>TRBJ2-5|NA|NA|TRBV5-1
CASSLVLGTQETQYF
TGCGCCAGCAGCTTGGTTTTAGGGACTCAAGAGACCCAGTACTTC
>TRBJ2-7|few|NA|TRBV6-5
CASRQDRPPYEQYF
TGTGCCAGCAGACAGGACAGACCGCCCTACGAGCAGTACTTC
>TRBJ1-2|few|TRBD1|TRBV7-9
CASSSTGMRGYTF
TGTGCCAGCAGCTCGACAGGGATGAGAGGCTACACCTTC